This T cell receptor beta chain emerged from a study of T-cell reconstitution after alpha-beta-depleted transplantation in children. Comments on this clonotype: Its antigen is not identified.

Overall study findings and caveats: About two months after transplant, alpha-beta T cells reportedly came from several hundred expanded graft clones. Some patients owed their high day-60 TCRbeta diversity to surviving recipient T cells and thymic progenitors. Newly generated T cells supplied most T-cell counts and diversity one year post-transplant.

The CDR3 spans 15 residues. Trimming left V 5 bases short and J 4 bases short, with 16 bases between. Unique molecular identifiers were built into the TCRbeta library. Using its own MiXCR run on the PCR reads, TCRdb lists one record per CDR3 protein. In the table there are fewer than 400,000 distinct CDR3 sequences, 23% of which are singletons. The gene calls are TRBV12-3 or TRBV12-4 and TRBJ2-3; no clear D gene. The specimen comprised PBMCs, mostly from graft donor cells, sampled 180 days after TCRalphabeta/CD19-depleted stem cell transplant. The receptor's source is a male patient between 10 and 17 years old who had a stem cell transplant for acute lymphoblastic leukemia, so the T cells may come from the graft donor. The CDR3 reads CASSPETYRADTQYF. In DNA, the CDR3 is TGTGCCAGCAGTCCCGAGACCTATCGGGCAGATACGCAGTATTTT.